This T cell receptor beta chain was captured in a study of lung T cells in sarcoidosis with Löfgren's syndrome. Looking at the study overall: Repertoire analyses centered on Löfgren's syndrome patients.

Ten or more counts support this clonotype. Its target is not known. TCRdb called the reads again in MiXCR, with one record for every CDR3 protein. The sample gives 20,000 or so distinct CDR3 sequences, about 20% of which show up once; less than 5% is in the top ten. General study results and limits: Paired TRAV12-1/TRBV2 TCRs showed CDR3 homology and preferential pairing. Multiple Löfgren's syndrome patients reportedly shared TRAV12-1 and TRBV2 CDR3 motifs, suggesting public CD4+ TCRs. Löfgren's syndrome patients reportedly showed greatest TRAV12-1 and TRBV2 expansion versus controls.

From germline, CDR1 is MDHEN and CDR2 SYDVKM. CDR3 size: 13 residues. Trimming cost V 3 bases and J 8 bases, with 12 bases left between them. This TCR derives from a human donor with sarcoidosis (Löfgren's syndrome or another form), or a control subject (not recorded which). Sequenced material: CD4+ T cells from PBMCs. This chain joins TRBV28 and TRBJ2-3; D remains ambiguous. The CDR3 DNA reads TGTGCCAGCAGTTTTCCAGGTACCACTACGCAGTATTTT. The encoded protein is CASSFPGTTTQYF.